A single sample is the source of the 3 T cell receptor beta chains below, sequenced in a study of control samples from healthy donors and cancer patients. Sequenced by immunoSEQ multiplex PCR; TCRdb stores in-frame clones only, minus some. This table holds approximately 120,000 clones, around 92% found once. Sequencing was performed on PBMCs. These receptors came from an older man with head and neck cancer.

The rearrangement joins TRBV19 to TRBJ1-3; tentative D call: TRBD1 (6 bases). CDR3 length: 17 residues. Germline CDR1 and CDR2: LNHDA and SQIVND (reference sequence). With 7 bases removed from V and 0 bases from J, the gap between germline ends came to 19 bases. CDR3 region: CASTAGIGGLSGNTIYF. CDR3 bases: TGTGCCAGTACCGCTGGGATCGGGGGGCTCTCTGGAAACACCATATATTTT. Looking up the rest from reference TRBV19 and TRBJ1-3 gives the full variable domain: DGGITQSPKYLFRKEGQNVTLSCEQNLNHDAMYWYRQDPGQGLRLIYYSQIVNDFQKGDIAEGYSVSREKKESFPLTVTSAQKNPTAFYLCASTAGIGGLSGNTIYFGEGSWLTVV.

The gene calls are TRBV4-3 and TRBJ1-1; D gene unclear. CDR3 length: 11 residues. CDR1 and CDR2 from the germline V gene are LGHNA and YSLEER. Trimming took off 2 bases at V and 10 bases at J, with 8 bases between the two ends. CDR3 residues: CASSQSGSAFF. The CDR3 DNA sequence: TGCGCCAGCAGCCAATCTGGCTCAGCTTTCTTT.

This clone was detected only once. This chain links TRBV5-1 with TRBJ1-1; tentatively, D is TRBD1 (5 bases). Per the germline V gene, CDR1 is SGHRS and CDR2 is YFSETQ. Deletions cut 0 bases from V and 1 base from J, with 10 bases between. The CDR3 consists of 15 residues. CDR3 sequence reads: CASSLDGARNTEAFF. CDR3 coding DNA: TGCGCCAGCAGCTTGGATGGGGCTCGGAACACTGAAGCTTTCTTT.